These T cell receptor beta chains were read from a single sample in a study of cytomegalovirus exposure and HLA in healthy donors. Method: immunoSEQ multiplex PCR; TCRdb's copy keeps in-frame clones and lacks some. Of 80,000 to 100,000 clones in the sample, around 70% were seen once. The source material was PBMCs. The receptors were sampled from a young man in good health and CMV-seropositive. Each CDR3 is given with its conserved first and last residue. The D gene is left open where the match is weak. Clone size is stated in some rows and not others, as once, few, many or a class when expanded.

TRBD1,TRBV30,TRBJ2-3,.,TGTGCCTGGTACGTGACAGGGAGCACAGATACGCAGTATTTT,CAWYVTGSTDTQYF
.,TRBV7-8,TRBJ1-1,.,TGTGCCAGCAGCCCCCAACAGGTTATGAACACTGAAGCTTTCTTT,CASSPQQVMNTEAFF
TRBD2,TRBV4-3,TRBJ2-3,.,TGCGCCAGCAGCCACGGACTAGCGGGCAGCACAGATACGCAGTATTTT,CASSHGLAGSTDTQYF
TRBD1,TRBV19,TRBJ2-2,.,TGTGCCAGTAGTTCCCAAACAGGGGTGCACGGGGAGCTGTTTTTT,CASSSQTGVHGELFF
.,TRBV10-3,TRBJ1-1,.,TGTGCCATCAGTGATCGGACAGCCTTGAACACTGAAGCTTTCTTT,CAISDRTALNTEAFF
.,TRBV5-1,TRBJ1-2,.,TGCGCCAGCGGACCAGAGGTAGCGAGGGGCTACACCTTC,CASGPEVARGYTF
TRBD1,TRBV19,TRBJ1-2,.,TGTGCCAGTACTCCACCTTACAGGGGCGAAGGCTACACCTTC,CASTPPYRGEGYTF
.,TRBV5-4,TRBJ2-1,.,TGTGCCAGCAGCGAAAGGACTTCTAGCTCCTACAATGAGCAGTTCTTC,CASSERTSSSYNEQFF
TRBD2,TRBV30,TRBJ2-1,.,TGTGCCTCCATAGGACTAGCGGGAGAAGAGCAGTTCTTC,CASIGLAGEEQFF
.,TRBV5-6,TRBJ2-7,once,TGTGCCAGCAGCCGCACCGGGACACTTAGCTACGAGCAGTACTTC,CASSRTGTLSYEQYF
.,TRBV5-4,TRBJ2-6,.,TGTGCCAGCAGTATTCCCTCTGGGGCCAACGTCCTGACTTTC,CASSIPSGANVLTF
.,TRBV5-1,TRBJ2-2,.,TGCGCCAGCAGCTTGAGCGCCGGGGAGCTGTTTTTT,CASSLSAGELFF
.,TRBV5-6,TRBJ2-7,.,TGTGCCAGCAGCTTCAGACGCCGAGTGGCGGTCTTCACCTACGAGCAGTACTTC,CASSFRRRVAVFTYEQYF
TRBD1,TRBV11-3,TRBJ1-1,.,TGTGCCAGCAGCTTAGCCCAGGGGGCCGGCACTGAAGCTTTCTTT,CASSLAQGAGTEAFF